Presented here are 20 T cell receptor beta chains from one specimen sequenced in a study of T cell responses to AZD1222 COVID-19 vaccine. Assay: immunoSEQ multiplex PCR; the TCRdb copy retains only in-frame clones and omits some. Found here are roughly 190,000 clones, 85% to 95% of them singletons; the top ten hold about 3.9%. The specimen was peripheral blood, collected on day 0 of AZD1222 vaccination. The receptors derive from an adult in good health.

This chain uses TRBV19 with TRBJ2-3; 11 bases match TRBD1. With 10 bases clipped from V and 4 bases from J, the junction kept 7 bases outside the gene matches. Germline CDR1 and CDR2: LNHDA and SQIVND (reference sequence). The CDR3 runs to 14 residues. DNA for the CDR3: TGTGCCACATCGGACAGGGGGCGCCCAGATACGCAGTATTTT. Residues: CATSDRGRPDTQYF.

V gene TRBV7-6 combines with J gene TRBJ2-3; 13 bases line up with TRBD2. This CDR3 has 15 amino acids. Losses at the gene ends were 5 bases for V and 5 bases for J; bases not matched to a gene: 4. Germline V gene sequence: CDR1 SGHVS, CDR2 FNYEAQ. CDR3 protein: CASSPRTSGRDTQYF. In nucleotides, the CDR3 is TGTGCCAGCAGCCCCCGGACTAGCGGGAGAGATACGCAGTATTTT.

This chain connects TRBV19 to TRBJ1-5; 9 nucleotides align to TRBD1. Germline V gives CDR1 LNHDA, CDR2 SQIVND (reference sequence). The CDR3 consists of 13 residues. The ends lost 4 bases at V and 7 bases at J; junction bases unmatched: 2. The CDR3 DNA is TGTGCCAGTAGTACCACAGGGGGCCAGCCCCAGCATTTT. Residues: CASSTTGGQPQHF.

V is TRBV30 and J is TRBJ2-1; the D is unclear. The CDR3 length is 11 residues. V was cut by 4 bases and J by 7 bases, with 8 bases left in between. Germline V gene sequence: CDR1 GTSNPN, CDR2 SVGIG (reference sequence). In DNA form, the CDR3 reads TGTGCCTGGACCCACTATAATGAGCAGTTCTTC. Its translation: CAWTHYNEQFF.

The chain links TRBV18 to TRBJ1-2; 8 bases are a match to TRBD1. Unmatched junction bases numbered 13, after V lost 3 bases and J lost 4 bases. The germline CDR1 and CDR2 sequences are KGHSH and LQKENI. The CDR3 sequence is 17 residues long. The CDR3 spells CASSPGQGTILIYGYTF. The CDR3 DNA follows: TGTGCCAGCTCACCTGGACAGGGCACCATATTGATCTATGGCTACACCTTC.

The chain uses TRBV13 and TRBJ2-3; 10 bases fit TRBD2. CDR3 length equals 19 residues. Germline CDR1 reads PRHDT; CDR2 reads FYEKMQ (reference sequence). With V trimmed by 7 bases and J by 3 bases, 19 bases remained unmatched. CDR3 in DNA: TGTGCCAGCACCATAAGTACAGCGGGGGGGAATCTCATGACAGATACGCAGTATTTT. Residues: CASTISTAGGNLMTDTQYF.

The chain joins TRBV5-4 to TRBJ1-4, with D maybe TRBD1 (6 bases). V was cut by 3 bases and J by 5 bases, with 14 bases left in between. There are 15 residues in the CDR3. Per the germline V gene, CDR1 is SGHNT and CDR2 is YYREEE (reference sequence). The CDR3: CASSSSGGPNEKLFF. CDR3 bases: TGTGCCAGCAGCTCCTCGGGGGGGCCAAATGAAAAACTGTTTTTT.

The J gene is TRBJ1-1, the V gene TRBV25-1, with no clear D. Per germline, CDR1 MGHDK and CDR2 SYGVNS. The V and J ends lost 4 bases and 1 base respectively, with 7 bases between them. The CDR3 sequence is 13 residues long. CDR3 nucleotide sequence: TGTGCCAGCAGTGTACTTCCGAACACTGAAGCTTTCTTT. Translation: CASSVLPNTEAFF.

The chain recombines TRBV24-1 with TRBJ2-1; D unresolved. With 5 bases removed from V and 9 bases from J, the gap between germline ends came to 10 bases. The CDR3 runs to 12 residues. CDR1 is KGHDR, CDR2 SFDVKD, per germline. The CDR3 loop is CATSVSFGEQFF. CDR3 DNA sequence: TGTGCCACCAGTGTTAGTTTCGGTGAGCAGTTCTTC.

This chain joins TRBV7-6 and TRBJ1-1; 10 nucleotides agree with TRBD1. V was clipped by 0 bases and J by 5 bases; unmatched bases: 3. The CDR3 spans 15 residues. Germline values: CDR1 SGHVS, CDR2 FNYEAQ. CDR3 region: CASSLADRGYTEAFF. Here the CDR3 DNA reads TGTGCCAGCAGCTTAGCGGACAGGGGGTATACTGAAGCTTTCTTT.

This rearrangement joins TRBV5-1 to TRBJ2-3; 14 positions match TRBD2. The germline V gene has CDR1 SGHRS and CDR2 YFSETQ. The CDR3 covers 18 residues. J lost 4 bases, V lost 3 bases, and 10 bases had no gene match. The CDR3 spells CASSWGTSGGAGADTQYF. In DNA form, the CDR3 reads TGCGCCAGCAGCTGGGGGACTAGCGGGGGAGCCGGCGCAGATACGCAGTATTTT.

In DNA, the CDR3 is TGTGCCAGCAGCGAATTAACGGGAAACACCATATATTTT. This translates into CASSELTGNTIYF. The J gene is TRBJ1-3, the V gene TRBV12-3 or TRBV12-4; D remains ambiguous. The ends were cut back, 6 bases at V and 4 bases at J, with 10 bases in the middle. This CDR3 contains 13 residues.

The chain joins TRBV19 to TRBJ1-1; TRBD1 matches 12 bases. Germline V gene data show CDR1 as LNHDA and CDR2 as SQIVND (reference sequence). V was pared by 5 bases and J by 5 bases, with 9 bases of the junction left unmatched. CDR3 length: 16 amino acids. CDR3 residues: CASSARDRGPSTEAFF. In nucleotides, the CDR3 is TGTGCCAGTAGTGCGCGGGACAGGGGGCCGTCGACTGAAGCTTTCTTT.

This chain uses TRBV4-1 with TRBJ1-5; 7 bases line up with TRBD1. The V gene end was trimmed by 3 bases and the J gene end by 0 bases; junction bases not matched to a gene: 14. The CDR3 extends over 19 amino acids. Germline CDR1 MGHRA, CDR2 YSYEKL. The CDR3 nucleotides are TGCGCCAGCAGCCACGATTACTCGCGGGACAGACATAGCAATCAGCCCCAGCATTTT. The encoded protein is CASSHDYSRDRHSNQPQHF.

The rearrangement uses TRBV14 and TRBJ1-2; D possibly corresponds to TRBD1 (5 bases). Germline values: CDR1 SGHDN, CDR2 FVKESK. With 2 bases removed from V and 2 bases from J, the gap between germline ends came to 27 bases. The CDR3 covers 20 residues. DNA of the CDR3: TGTGCCAGCAGCCAATCTCTTTCCCGCAGGGCCCAGGGCTCCAACTATGGCTACACCTTC. Translated, it gives CASSQSLSRRAQGSNYGYTF.

The V and J genes are TRBV2 and TRBJ2-1; D unresolved. Trimming removed 5 bases at V and 0 bases at J, with 8 bases between. The CDR3 sequence is 14 residues long. CDR1 is SNHLY, CDR2 FYNNEI, per germline. CDR3 amino acids: CASSKSGSYNEQFF. CDR3 DNA: TGTGCCAGCAGTAAAAGTGGCTCCTACAATGAGCAGTTCTTC.

The chain recombines TRBV7-6 with TRBJ1-2, with 11 nucleotides matching TRBD1. Germline trimming cut 1 base from V and 4 bases from J; bases unmatched to any gene: 5. From germline, CDR1 is SGHVS and CDR2 FNYEAQ. This CDR3 spans 16 amino acids. The CDR3 DNA sequence: TGTGCCAGCAGCTTAGAACCGGGGACAGGGGGCTATGGCTACACCTTC. This codes for CASSLEPGTGGYGYTF.

The V call is TRBV14, the J call TRBJ2-7, with D perhaps TRBD1 (6 bases). V lost 3 bases and J lost 2, with 17 bases in between. CDR3 length equals 16 residues. Germline assignment: CDR1 SGHDN and CDR2 FVKESK. The CDR3 loop is CASSHNTRTATYEQYF. CDR3 nucleotides: TGTGCCAGCAGCCACAATACGCGGACAGCAACCTACGAGCAGTACTTC.

The chain is built from TRBV5-1 and TRBJ2-7; 10 positions agree with TRBD1. Germline loops: CDR1 SGHRS, CDR2 YFSETQ. Trimming took 7 bases from V and 3 from J; bases not matched to a gene: 13. CDR3 length equals 16 residues. The CDR3 bases are TGCGCCAGCGGGCTAGGGTCGGGACAGGGGTTCTACGAGCAGTACTTC. Protein: CASGLGSGQGFYEQYF.

The chain recombines TRBV4-1 with TRBJ2-3; a possible D gene is TRBD1 (6 bases). The CDR3 is 16 residues long. In germline, CDR1 is MGHRA, CDR2 YSYEKL. V gave up 4 bases and J gave up 6 bases, with 20 bases separating them. CDR3 residues: CASSPPTGSFLDTQYF. The CDR3 bases are TGCGCCAGCAGCCCCCCAACAGGGAGTTTTTTGGATACGCAGTATTTT.